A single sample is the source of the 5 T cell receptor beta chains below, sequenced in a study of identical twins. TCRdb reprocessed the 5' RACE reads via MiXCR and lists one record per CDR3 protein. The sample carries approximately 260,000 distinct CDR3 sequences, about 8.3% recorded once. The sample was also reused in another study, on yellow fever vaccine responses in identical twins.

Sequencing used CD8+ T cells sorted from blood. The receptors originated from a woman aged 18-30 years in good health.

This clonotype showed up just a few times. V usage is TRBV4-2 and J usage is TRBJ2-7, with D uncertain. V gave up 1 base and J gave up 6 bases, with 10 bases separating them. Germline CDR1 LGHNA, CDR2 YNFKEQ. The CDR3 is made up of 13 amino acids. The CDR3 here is CASSQVFALEQYF. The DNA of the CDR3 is TGTGCCAGCAGCCAAGTATTCGCGCTCGAGCAGTACTTC.

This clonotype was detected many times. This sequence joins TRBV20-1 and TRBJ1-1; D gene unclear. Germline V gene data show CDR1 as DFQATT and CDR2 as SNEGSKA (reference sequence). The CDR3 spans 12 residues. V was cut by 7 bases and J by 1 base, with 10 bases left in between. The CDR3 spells CSVTNQNTEAFF. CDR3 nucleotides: TGCAGTGTTACGAACCAGAACACTGAAGCTTTCTTT.

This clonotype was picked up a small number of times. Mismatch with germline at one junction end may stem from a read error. CDR3 protein: CASSDWAGTEAFF. In DNA, the CDR3 is TGTGCCAGCAGCGACTGGGCGGGCACTGAAGCTTTCTTT. The chain combines TRBV6-4 with TRBJ1-1; no reliable D call. The CDR3 totals 13 residues. Germline V gene data show CDR1 as MRHNA and CDR2 as SNTAGT.

CDR3 nucleotide sequence: TGCAGCGTTGAGGGGACAGGGGGCTACAATGAGCAGTTCTTC. It translates to CSVEGTGGYNEQFF. The V call is TRBV29-1, the J call TRBJ2-1; 11 bases map to TRBD1. The germline gives CDR1 SQVTM, CDR2 ANQGSEA. V trimming: 3 bases; J trimming: 3 bases; junction bases outside the gene matches: 1. The CDR3 spans 14 residues.

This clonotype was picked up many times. CDR3 DNA: TGCAGTGCGGATGGGACTAGCGGGAGGATCTACGAGCAGTACTTC. It is translated as CSADGTSGRIYEQYF. The chain couples TRBV20-1 to TRBJ2-7, with 15 bases identical to TRBD2. This CDR3 has 15 residues. The ends lost 6 bases at V and 3 bases at J; junction bases unmatched: 6. Germline assignment: CDR1 DFQATT and CDR2 SNEGSKA (reference sequence).